This T cell receptor beta chain comes out of a study of T cells in Graves' hyperthyroidism and ophthalmopathy. The diagnoses drew upon clinical symptoms, serum thyroxine and TRAb, thyroid ultrasound and orbital computed tomography. V dropped 3 bases and J dropped 5 bases, with 7 bases sitting between them. CDR3 length: 11 amino acids. CDR1 is SQVTM, CDR2 ANQGSEA, per germline. This clonotype has at least ten counts. Researchers amplified the TCR beta CDR3 regions from RNA transcripts. RT-PCR in the first round (using the HTBI primer set) targeted the TCR CDR3. TCRdb reprocessed the multiplex PCR reads via MiXCR and lists one record per CDR3 protein. The sample shows 310,000 or so distinct CDR3 sequences, 17% of them seen only once.

J is TRBJ2-5 and V is TRBV29-1; D perhaps matches TRBD2 (5 bases). This clonotype originated in a woman aged 55-70 years with Graves' ophthalmopathy. The sequencing input was blood. CDR3 sequence (DNA): TGCAGCGTTGATAGCGTGGAGACCCAGTACTTC. Protein product: CSVDSVETQYF.